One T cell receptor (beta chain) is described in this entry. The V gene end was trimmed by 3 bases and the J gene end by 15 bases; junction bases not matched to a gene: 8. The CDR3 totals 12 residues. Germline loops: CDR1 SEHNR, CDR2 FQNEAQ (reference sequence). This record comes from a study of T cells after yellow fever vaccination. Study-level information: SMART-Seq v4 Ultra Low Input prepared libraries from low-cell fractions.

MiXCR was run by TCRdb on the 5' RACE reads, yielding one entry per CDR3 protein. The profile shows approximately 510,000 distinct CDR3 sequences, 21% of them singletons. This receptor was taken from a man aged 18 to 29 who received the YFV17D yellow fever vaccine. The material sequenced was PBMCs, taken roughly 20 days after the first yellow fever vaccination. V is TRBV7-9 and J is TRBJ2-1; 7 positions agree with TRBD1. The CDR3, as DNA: TGTGCCAGCAGCTTGCCACAGGGGTTATGGTTCTTC. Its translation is CASSLPQGLWFF.